The text below deals with one T cell receptor (beta chain). This clonotype was seen many times. Its antigen remains undetermined. Per-base qualities were not stored, and no clone one base away is much larger. The germline V gene encodes CDR1 LNHNV and CDR2 YYDKDF (reference sequence). Trimming leaves V shorter by 5 bases and J shorter by 5 bases, with the junction holding 9 bases beyond the gene matches. The CDR3 sequence holds 14 residues, the cysteine and phenylalanine included. Just CDR3 DNA is preserved here, 42 bases in frame from base 1. Hyperthyroidism was considered stable if no progression to ophthalmopathy occurred within 18 months of follow-up. The hyperthyroidism patients were 18 to 65 years old and newly diagnosed, with a disease duration of less than 2 months. Patients with other autoimmune diseases, uncontrolled infections, pregnancy or lactation were excluded. Diagnosis was based on clinical symptoms, serum thyroxine, TRAb, thyroid ultrasound and orbital computed tomography. PBMCs were isolated from 10 ml of fresh peripheral blood by Ficoll-Paque density gradient centrifugation. Trizol reagent was used to extract the total RNA, and its quality was then checked on an Agilent 2100 Bioanalyzer.

These data are taken from a study of Graves' ophthalmopathy and Graves' hyperthyroidism (dated by TCRdb to the late 2010s). About the study as a whole: Peripheral blood was collected at initial diagnosis, prior to any treatment. To explore V-J signatures that separate ophthalmopathy from hyperthyroidism, a discovery set of 95 to 100 patients was enrolled, consisting of 40 to 45 with ophthalmopathy and around 60 with stable hyperthyroidism. In total, approximately 140 blood samples were TCR-sequenced: some 43 ophthalmopathy, some 80 hyperthyroidism and some 17 hyperthyroidism-to-ophthalmopathy patients. An independent validation cohort was composed of 18 hyperthyroidism patients and 17 patients who later progressed from hyperthyroidism to ophthalmopathy. The study used signatures of the TCR beta repertoire to tell Graves' ophthalmopathy apart from Graves' hyperthyroidism and to predict which patients would progress to ophthalmopathy. Once sampling was done, hyperthyroidism patients were given methimazole at a starting dose of 30 mg daily, while ophthalmopathy patients were given high-dose intravenous methylprednisolone. In roughly six hyperthyroidism patients, the T-cell repertoire of thyroid tissue was compared with the T-cell repertoire of blood. The research as a whole found: In validation, the model predicted ophthalmopathy progression with about 64% sensitivity and approximately 75% specificity; fewer than 15 predicted patients were CT-confirmed with GO in a median of around 6.5 months. Sample size was not statistically predetermined, and group allocation was not concealed from the investigators. In cross-validation, the 13-signature model distinguished ophthalmopathy from stable hyperthyroidism with around 86% sensitivity and around 81% specificity, while in the test set the corresponding values were around 79% and 71%. Most expanded thyroid clonotypes with a frequency above 0.001 also appeared in blood, which suggests that blood repertoires may reflect the immune response in the thyroid.

For repertoire sequencing, the TCR beta CDR3 regions were amplified from RNA transcripts. The first round was an RT-PCR using HTBI primers with the Qiagen OneStep RT-PCR kit, and this first round was followed by a second-round multiplex PCR, then size selection and purification. The libraries underwent paired-end sequencing with 100 bp reads on an Illumina HiSeq2000. Per the authors' processing: Reads were processed with SOAPnuke, discarding reads with adapters, uncalled bases, mean Phred below 15, or no exact constant-primer or identifier match. COPE v1.2.5 was used to merge the high-quality paired reads. Each unique nucleotide sequence was defined as a clonotype, and clonotypes were aligned to IMGT TRB V, D and J references with MiTCR v1.1. Analysis was restricted to V-J combinations with a frequency above 0.0001, which covered roughly 99% of repertoires. For each V-J combination, a TCR clonal expansion and chaos score was defined as the ratio of F50 clonal expansion to chaos observed in the TCRdist matrix. Welch's t-statistics and random forest were used to narrow the features down to around 13 V-J combinations, which were then fed into a naive Bayes classifier. Thyroid-blood repertoire similarity was quantified with the Morisita-Horn index. TCRdb redid the processing of the public reads, applying fastp at Q25 and MiXCR, and retained in-frame beta chains. Each record represents a unique CDR3 protein, reported with the most common genes and DNA among its rows. Here the V and J calls rest on TCRdb's processing, not on the authors' analysis. For this sample there are some 350,000 distinct CDR3 sequences; 17% appear just once. The biggest ten clones account for 2.4% of the sample.

The chain is encoded by TRBV15 joined to TRBJ2-7, and 7 bases in between align with TRBD2. The sample was peripheral blood. This receptor was obtained from an adult woman with stable Graves' hyperthyroidism. The DNA sequence is as follows: TGTGCCACCAGCTCCCGTGGGGGGGTTGACGAGCAGTACTTC. The encoded protein is CATSSRGGVDEQYF.